This T cell receptor (beta chain) was identified during a study of OX40 agonist ivuxolimab in advanced cancers. The CDR3 covers 16 residues. CDR1 is KGHSH and CDR2 is LQKENI in the germline V gene. Measured with immunoSEQ multiplex PCR; TCRdb has only the in-frame clones, and not every one. The table shows roughly 80,000 clones, with about nine tenths occurring only once. As regards this clone: The antigen remains undetermined. One junction end disagrees with the germline gene, perhaps due to a read error.

Regarding the study as a whole: Some patients who did not respond also had low normalized T-cell clonal expansion. Expanded peripheral T cells had an undetermined antigen specificity.

This sequence originates from an adult with an advanced solid tumor such as melanoma, head and neck, liver or kidney cancer. The genes are TRBV18 and TRBJ2-1, with D possibly TRBD2 on 6 matching bases. The sequenced sample was CD4+ or CD8+ T cells sorted from blood, obtained in a trial of the OX40 agonist ivuxolimab. In nucleotides, the CDR3 is TGTGCCAGCTCCCCACGATCCGGGACTCCTAGCAATGAGCAGTTCTTC. It codes for CASSPRSGTPSNEQFF. Supplemented by reference TRBV18 and TRBJ2-1, the full variable domain reads NAGVMQNPRHLVRRRGQEARLRCSPMKGHSHVYWYRQLPEEGLKFMVYLQKENIIDESGMPKERFSAEFPKEGPSILRIQQVVRGDSAAYFCASSPRSGTPSNEQFFGPGTRLTVL.